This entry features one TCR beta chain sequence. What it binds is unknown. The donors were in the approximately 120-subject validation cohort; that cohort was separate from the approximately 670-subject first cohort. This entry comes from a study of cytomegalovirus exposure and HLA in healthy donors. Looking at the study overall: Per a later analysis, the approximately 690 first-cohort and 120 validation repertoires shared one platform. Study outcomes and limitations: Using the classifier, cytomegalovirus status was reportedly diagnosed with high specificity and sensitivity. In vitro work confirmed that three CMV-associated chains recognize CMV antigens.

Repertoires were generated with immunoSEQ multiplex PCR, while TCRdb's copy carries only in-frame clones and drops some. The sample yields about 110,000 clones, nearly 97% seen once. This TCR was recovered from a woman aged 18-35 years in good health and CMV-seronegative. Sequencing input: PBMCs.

The CDR3: CASSPGDRGFYEQYF. The CDR3 DNA sequence: TGTGCCAGCAGCCCCGGGGACAGGGGATTCTACGAGCAGTACTTC. The chain combines TRBV28 with TRBJ2-7; 10 nucleotides align to TRBD1. Germline V gene sequence: CDR1 MDHEN, CDR2 SYDVKM. The CDR3 length is 15 residues. V shed 6 bases, J shed 3 bases, and the junction held 8 bases outside the gene matches.